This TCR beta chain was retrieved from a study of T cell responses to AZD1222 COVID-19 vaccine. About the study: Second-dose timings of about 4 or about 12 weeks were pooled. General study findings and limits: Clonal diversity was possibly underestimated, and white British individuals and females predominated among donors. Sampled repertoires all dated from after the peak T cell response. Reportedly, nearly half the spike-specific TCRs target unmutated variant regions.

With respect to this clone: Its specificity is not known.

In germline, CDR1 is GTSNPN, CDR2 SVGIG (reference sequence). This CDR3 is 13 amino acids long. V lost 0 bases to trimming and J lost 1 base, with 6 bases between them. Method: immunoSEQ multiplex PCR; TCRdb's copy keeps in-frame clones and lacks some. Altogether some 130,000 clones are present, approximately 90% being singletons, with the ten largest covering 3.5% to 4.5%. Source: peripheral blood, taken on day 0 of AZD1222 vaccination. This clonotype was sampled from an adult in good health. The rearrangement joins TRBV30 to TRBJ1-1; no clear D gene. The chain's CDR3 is CAWSVLGNTEAFF. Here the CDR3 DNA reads TGTGCCTGGAGTGTGTTGGGGAACACTGAAGCTTTCTTT.